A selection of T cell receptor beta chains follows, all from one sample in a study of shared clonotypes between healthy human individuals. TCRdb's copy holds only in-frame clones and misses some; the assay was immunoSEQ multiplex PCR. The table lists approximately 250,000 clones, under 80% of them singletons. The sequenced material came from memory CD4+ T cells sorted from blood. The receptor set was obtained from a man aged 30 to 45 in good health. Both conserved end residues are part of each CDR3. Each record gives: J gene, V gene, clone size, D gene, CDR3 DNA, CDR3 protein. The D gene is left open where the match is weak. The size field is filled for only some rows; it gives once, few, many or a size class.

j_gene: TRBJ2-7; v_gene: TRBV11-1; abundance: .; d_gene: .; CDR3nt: TGTGCCAGCAGCTGGGGGACACCCGCCTACGAGCAGTACTTC; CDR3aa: CASSWGTPAYEQYF
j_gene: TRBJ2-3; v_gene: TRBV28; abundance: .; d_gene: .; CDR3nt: TGTGCCAGCAGTTTACGGGGCACAGATACGCAGTATTTT; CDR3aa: CASSLRGTDTQYF
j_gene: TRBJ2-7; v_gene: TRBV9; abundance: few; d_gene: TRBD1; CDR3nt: TGTGCCAGCAGCCCCCGGACAGGGGGCCTCTACGAGCAGTACTTC; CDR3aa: CASSPRTGGLYEQYF
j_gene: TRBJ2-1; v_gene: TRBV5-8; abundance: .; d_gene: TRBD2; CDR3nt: TGTGCCAGCAGGCTTGCTAGCGGCCCCTCCTACAATGAGCAGTTCTTC; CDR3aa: CASRLASGPSYNEQFF
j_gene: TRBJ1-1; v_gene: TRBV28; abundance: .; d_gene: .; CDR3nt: TGTGCCAGCAGTTTATATTTGGTACAGGCTGAAGCTTTCTTT; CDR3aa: CASSLYLVQAEAFF
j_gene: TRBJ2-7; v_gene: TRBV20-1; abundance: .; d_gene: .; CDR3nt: TGCAGTGCTAGCAGGTTGGGCGAGCAGTACTTC; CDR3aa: CSASRLGEQYF
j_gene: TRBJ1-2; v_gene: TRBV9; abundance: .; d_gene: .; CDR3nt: TGTGCCAGCAGCGTGGGGGTTGGGCCTAACTATGGCTACACCTTC; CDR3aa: CASSVGVGPNYGYTF
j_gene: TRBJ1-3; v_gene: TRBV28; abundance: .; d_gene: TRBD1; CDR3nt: TGTGCCGCAGGGGGCTCTGGAAACACCATATATTTT; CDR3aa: CAAGGSGNTIYF
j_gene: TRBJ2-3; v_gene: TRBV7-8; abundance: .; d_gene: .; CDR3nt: TGTGCCAGCAGCCCCACTAGCTCCCGCACAGATACGCAGTATTTT; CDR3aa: CASSPTSSRTDTQYF
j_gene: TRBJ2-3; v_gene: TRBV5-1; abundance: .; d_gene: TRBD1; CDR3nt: TGCGCCAGCAGCCCGGGACAGCTCACAGATACGCAGTATTTT; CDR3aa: CASSPGQLTDTQYF
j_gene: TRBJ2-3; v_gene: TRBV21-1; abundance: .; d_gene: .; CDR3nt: TGTGCCAGCAGCAATCCTCGGGGAGGGCCCCTTCCCACAGATACGCAGTATTTT; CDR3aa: CASSNPRGGPLPTDTQYF
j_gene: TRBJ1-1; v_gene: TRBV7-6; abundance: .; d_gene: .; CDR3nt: TGTGCCAGCAGCTTAGCGCAGCCGGGGGCCGCGGCTTTCTTT; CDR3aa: CASSLAQPGAAAFF
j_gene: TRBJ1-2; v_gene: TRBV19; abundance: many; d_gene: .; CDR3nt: TGTGCCAGTAGTATTGCCCCGGGCAGGGGCGGCTACACCTTC; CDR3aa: CASSIAPGRGGYTF
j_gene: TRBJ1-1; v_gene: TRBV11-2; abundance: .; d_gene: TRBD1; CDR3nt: TGTGCCAGCAGGCCAGACAGGGTAGGCTTCGAAGCTTTCTTT; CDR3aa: CASRPDRVGFEAFF
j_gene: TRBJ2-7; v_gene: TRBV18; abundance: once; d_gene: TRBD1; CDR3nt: TGTGCCAGCTCACCAGACAGGGGGCTGTCCCTTTACGAGCAGTACTTC; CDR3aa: CASSPDRGLSLYEQYF
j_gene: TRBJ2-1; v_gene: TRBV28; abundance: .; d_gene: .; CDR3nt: TGTGCCAGCAGTTTCGGAGGAGGGAACAATGAGCAGTTCTTC; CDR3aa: CASSFGGGNNEQFF
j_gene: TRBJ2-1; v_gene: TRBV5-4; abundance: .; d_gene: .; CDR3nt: TGTGCCAGCAGCTTGGCTGTGGGCGGGCTCGATCCTCAGTTCTTC; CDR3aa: CASSLAVGGLDPQFF
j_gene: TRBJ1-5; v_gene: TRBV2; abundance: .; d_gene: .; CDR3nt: TGTGCCAGCAGTGAGTATGCAGGAGATAGCAATCAGCCCCAGCATTTT; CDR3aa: CASSEYAGDSNQPQHF
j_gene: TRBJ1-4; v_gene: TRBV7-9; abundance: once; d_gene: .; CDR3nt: TGTGCCAGCAGGTCGGACCTATGGGAAAAACTGTTTTTT; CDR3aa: CASRSDLWEKLFF
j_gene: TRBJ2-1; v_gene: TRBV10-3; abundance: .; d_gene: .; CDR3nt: TGTGCCATCAGTGAGTCGACAGTGGGTGAGCAGTTCTTC; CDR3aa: CAISESTVGEQFF
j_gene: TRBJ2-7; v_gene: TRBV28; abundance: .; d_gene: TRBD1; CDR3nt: TGTGCCAGCAGTTTCCCCGGGACAGGGATCTACGAGCAGTACTTC; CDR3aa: CASSFPGTGIYEQYF
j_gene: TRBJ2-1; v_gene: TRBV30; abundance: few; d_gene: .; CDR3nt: TGTGCCTGGAGGACCAATCAGAATGAGCAGTTCTTC; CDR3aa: CAWRTNQNEQFF
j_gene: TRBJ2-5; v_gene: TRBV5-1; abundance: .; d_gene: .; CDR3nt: TGCGCCAGCAGCTTGTTAAGGACGGGGGTAGAGACCCAGTACTTC; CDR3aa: CASSLLRTGVETQYF
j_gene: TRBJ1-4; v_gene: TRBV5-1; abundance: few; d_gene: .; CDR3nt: TGCGCCAGCAGCCTCCTGAACGGGCAGGGCGGTGAAAAACTGTTTTTT; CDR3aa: CASSLLNGQGGEKLFF
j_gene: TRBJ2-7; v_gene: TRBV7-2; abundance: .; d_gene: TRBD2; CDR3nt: TGTGCCAGCACCCCCGGAGCGGGGGGGGTATCCTACGAGCAGTACTTC; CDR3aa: CASTPGAGGVSYEQYF
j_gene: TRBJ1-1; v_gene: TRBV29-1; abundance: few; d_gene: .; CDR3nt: TGCAGCGTATATACCGGGAACACTGAAGCTTTCTTT; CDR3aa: CSVYTGNTEAFF
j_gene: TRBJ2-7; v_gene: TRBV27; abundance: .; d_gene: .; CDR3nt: TGTGCCAGCAGACCAACAGACACAGTTCGAGGCTACGAGCAGTACTTC; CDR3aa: CASRPTDTVRGYEQYF
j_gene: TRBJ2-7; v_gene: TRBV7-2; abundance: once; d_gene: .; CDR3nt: TGTGCCAGCAGCAAATCCGGGACGGACTCCTACGAGCAGTACTTC; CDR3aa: CASSKSGTDSYEQYF
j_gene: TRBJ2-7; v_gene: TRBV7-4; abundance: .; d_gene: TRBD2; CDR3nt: TGTGCCAGCAGCTCTCATCGGACTAGCGGGAGTGTATACGAGCAGTACTTC; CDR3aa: CASSSHRTSGSVYEQYF
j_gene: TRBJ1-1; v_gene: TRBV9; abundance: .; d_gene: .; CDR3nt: TGTGCCAGCAGCGTAGGCTCTGGGGGGAACACTGAAGCTTTCTTT; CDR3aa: CASSVGSGGNTEAFF
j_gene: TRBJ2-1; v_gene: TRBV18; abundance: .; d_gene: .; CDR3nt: TGTGCCAGCTCACCCGACGGGGTAGTATACAATGAGCAGTTCTTC; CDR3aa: CASSPDGVVYNEQFF
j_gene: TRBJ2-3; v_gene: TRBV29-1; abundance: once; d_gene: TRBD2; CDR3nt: TGCAGCGCAGAAACTAGCGGGCCCTCCACAGATACGCAGTATTTT; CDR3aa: CSAETSGPSTDTQYF
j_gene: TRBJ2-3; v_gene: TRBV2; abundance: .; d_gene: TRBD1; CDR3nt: TGTGCCAGTAGGGGGCATCAAAGCACAGATACGCAGTATTTT; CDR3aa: CASRGHQSTDTQYF
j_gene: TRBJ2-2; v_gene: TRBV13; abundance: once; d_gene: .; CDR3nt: TGTGCCAGCAGCTTAAGAGTCGACACCGGGGAGCTGTTTTTT; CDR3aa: CASSLRVDTGELFF
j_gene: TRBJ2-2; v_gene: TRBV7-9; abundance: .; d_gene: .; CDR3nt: TGTGCCAGCAGCTTTGAAGTTGGAGGGGGCACCGGGGAGCTGTTTTTT; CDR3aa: CASSFEVGGGTGELFF
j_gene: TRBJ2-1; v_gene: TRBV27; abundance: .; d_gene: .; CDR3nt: TGTGCCAGCAGTTTCATGAGGGGCGTCCTTTACAATGAGCAGTTCTTC; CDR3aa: CASSFMRGVLYNEQFF
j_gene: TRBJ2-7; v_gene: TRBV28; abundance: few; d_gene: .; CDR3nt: TGTGCCAGCAGTTATAGGTTAGAGCAGTACTTC; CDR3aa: CASSYRLEQYF
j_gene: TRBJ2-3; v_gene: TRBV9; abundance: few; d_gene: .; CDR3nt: TGTGCCAGCAGCTCCAGACAGGAAACAGATACGCAGTATTTT; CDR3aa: CASSSRQETDTQYF
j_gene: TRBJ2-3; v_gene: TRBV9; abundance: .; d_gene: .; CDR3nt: TGTGCCAGCAGCCTTCGGACGTACACAGATACGCAGTATTTT; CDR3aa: CASSLRTYTDTQYF
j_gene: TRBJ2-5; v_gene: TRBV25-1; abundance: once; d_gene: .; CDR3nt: TGTGCCAGCTCCACAGGGAGTGAGGAGACCCAGTACTTC; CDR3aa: CASSTGSEETQYF
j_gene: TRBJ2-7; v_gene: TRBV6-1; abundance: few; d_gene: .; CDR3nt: TGTGCCAGCAGTGAAGTAGGGACTTCCTACGAGCAGTACTTC; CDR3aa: CASSEVGTSYEQYF
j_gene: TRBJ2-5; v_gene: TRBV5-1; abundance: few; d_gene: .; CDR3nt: TGCGCCAGCAGCCCCCTAGGTCAAGAGACCCAGTACTTC; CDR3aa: CASSPLGQETQYF
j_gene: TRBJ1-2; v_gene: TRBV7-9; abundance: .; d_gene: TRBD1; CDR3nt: TGTGCCAGCAGCTTGAACCAGGGACAGGGTTACTATGGCTACACCTTC; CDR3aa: CASSLNQGQGYYGYTF